This T cell receptor (beta chain) emerged from a study of siplizumab effects on memory and regulatory T cells. The CDR3 is made up of 15 amino acids. Germline V CDR1 and CDR2: MNHNS, SASEGT. The junction had 3 bases not matched to a gene; V was cut back by 2 bases and J by 0 bases. Produced via immunoSEQ multiplex PCR; TCRdb's table is partial and in-frame only. This table has more than 85,000 clones, 90% to 95% appearing once. This TCR derives from a human donor in good health. The sequenced sample was CD4+ T cells sorted from blood. This chain links TRBV6-1 with TRBJ2-5, with 7 bases matching TRBD1. The CDR3 here is CASSEQGENQETQYF. The CDR3 DNA reads TGTGCCAGCAGTGAACAGGGGGAGAACCAAGAGACCCAGTACTTC.